The 9 T cell receptor beta chains in this list originate from one sample, sequenced in a study of blood T cells in healthy people across ages. Sample-barcoded 5' priming and a J-beta primer mix drove a second PCR of about 7 to 12 cycles. TCRdb reanalysed the 5' RACE reads using MiXCR and keeps one entry per CDR3 protein. The sample holds 630,000 or so distinct CDR3 sequences, approximately 30% seen once. The sample taken for sequencing was blood. The receptors originated from a woman of 80 years or more in good health.

The rearrangement links TRBV20-1 to TRBJ2-1; D is unresolved. CDR3 size: 14 residues. The V end was cut by 7 bases, the J end by 0 bases, with 13 bases between. Germline V gene lookup returns CDR1 DFQATT and CDR2 SNEGSKA (reference sequence). CDR3: CSVRRPSSYNEQFF. CDR3 in DNA: TGCAGTGTGCGGCGGCCCAGCTCCTACAATGAGCAGTTCTTC.

This clonotype turned up a few times. The V call is TRBV30, the J call TRBJ2-3; 11 nucleotides agree with TRBD2. The trim removed 1 base at V and 3 bases at J, leaving 9 bases unmatched. CDR1 is GTSNPN and CDR2 is SVGIG in the germline V gene (reference sequence). This CDR3 is 17 amino acids long. For the CDR3, the DNA is TGTGCCTGGAGTGACAGGTGGCTAGCGGGGGGTACAGATACGCAGTATTTT. It specifies CAWSDRWLAGGTDTQYF.

The CDR3 sequence: CAWSRGTAENQPQHF. CDR3 DNA sequence: TGTGCCTGGAGTCGGGGGACAGCCGAAAATCAGCCCCAGCATTTT. The chain is built from TRBV30 and TRBJ1-5; 7 bases match TRBD1. From germline, CDR1 is GTSNPN and CDR2 SVGIG (reference sequence). With V trimmed by 2 bases and J by 4 bases, 8 bases remained unmatched. The CDR3 is 15 amino acids.

Ten or more counts support this clonotype. This rearrangement joins TRBV20-1 to TRBJ2-3; D unresolved. Per germline, CDR1 DFQATT and CDR2 SNEGSKA (reference sequence). Deletions cut 3 bases from V and 0 bases from J, with 10 bases between. The CDR3 loop spans 14 amino acids. The CDR3 is CSASRASSTDTQYF. The CDR3 bases are TGCAGTGCTAGTAGAGCGTCTAGCACAGATACGCAGTATTTT.

Notes on this clonotype: With a much larger clone just one base away, this may be a read error. The chain has TRBV20-1 and TRBJ2-1, with a possible D match to TRBD2 (6 bases). Judging by the DNA end, TRBJ2-7 fits better; the J call may be wrong. Germline lookup yields CDR1 DFQATT and CDR2 SNEGSKA (reference sequence). The CDR3 consists of 14 residues. DNA for the CDR3: TGCAGTGCTAGCCCGTGGGACTCCTACAATGAGCAGTACTTC. Translating it yields CSASPWDSYNEQYF.

In this sample, this clonotype turned up a few times. A much larger clone is a single base away; this may be a read error. V and J are TRBV3-1 and TRBJ2-3; D gene ambiguous. Germline V gene sequence: CDR1 LGHDT, CDR2 YNNKEL (reference sequence). Between the trimmed V and J ends, which lost 1 base and 7 bases, there was a span of 6 bases. This CDR3 is built from 12 residues. This CDR3 reads CASSQGLNTQYF. The CDR3 bases are TGTGCCAGCAGCCAAGGGCTAAATACGCAGTATTTT.

The sample holds one count of this clonotype. This may arise from a read error, as a much more abundant clone is one base away. The V and J genes are TRBV6-2 or TRBV6-3 and TRBJ2-6; D gene ambiguous. The germline CDR1 and CDR2 sequences are MNHEY and SVGEGT. The CDR3 runs 15 residues. The CDR3 region has the DNA TGTACCACCATACCTTACAACTCTGGGGCCAACGTCCTGACTTTC. As protein: CTTIPYNSGANVLTF.

With respect to this clonotype: A much larger clone sits a single nucleotide away, making a read error possible. The genes are TRBV7-2 and TRBJ2-5, with D perhaps being TRBD1 or TRBD2 (6 bases each). CDR1 and CDR2 from the germline V gene are SGHTA and FQGNSA. This CDR3 region has 14 residues. The germline V and J ends were trimmed by 5 bases and 7 bases, with 17 bases remaining between them. The CDR3 bases are TGTGCCAGCAGCCCGACTCCCGGGGGCGGGACCCAGTACTTC. Amino acids: CASSPTPGGGTQYF.

This clonotype was seen many times. This chain uses TRBV7-9 with TRBJ1-4; D is unresolved. Germline V gives CDR1 SEHNR, CDR2 FQNEAQ (reference sequence). V lost 1 base, J lost 8 bases, and 11 bases lay in between. The CDR3 contains 14 residues. The DNA of the CDR3 is TGTGCCAGCAGCTTAGGAACCGACACCGAAAAACTGTTTTTT. Its protein product is CASSLGTDTEKLFF.